In this sample, the clone carrying this T cell receptor (beta chain) turned up a few times. This record comes from a study of T cell changes during pregnancy in multiple sclerosis. The repertoire was sequenced with immunoSEQ multiplex PCR; TCRdb's copy has only in-frame clones and lacks some. The data hold around 60,000 clones, with roughly 90% observed a single time. This clonotype was sampled from a female donor with multiple sclerosis, enrolled in a pregnancy study. Material: peripheral blood, obtained in the first trimester of pregnancy.

The CDR3 loop is CASSPSGGSSYNEQFF. The CDR3, as DNA: TGTGCCAGCAGCCCCTCCGGTGGGAGCTCCTACAATGAGCAGTTCTTC. J is TRBJ2-1 and V is TRBV7-3; D is perhaps TRBD2 (5 bases). Trimming shortened V by 5 bases and J by 0 bases, and 14 bases separated the two germline ends. CDR1 and CDR2 (germline): SGHTA, FQGTGA. This CDR3 has 16 residues.